This T cell receptor beta chain was recovered during a study of STAT5B mutations in CD4+ large granular lymphocyte leukemia. Study overall: Among healthy controls, a particular HLA allele went with more CDR3 'QG' motifs.

The CDR3 contains 12 residues. Trimming left V 4 bases short and J 7 bases short, with 10 bases between. Germline V gives CDR1 SGHKS, CDR2 YYEKEE (reference sequence). Clones were read by immunoSEQ multiplex PCR, and TCRdb kept only the in-frame ones, dropping some. The sample has 30,000 to 35,000 clones, approximately 88% seen once. The receptor comes from a human donor in good health. The V and J genes are TRBV5-5 and TRBJ2-3; weak D call: TRBD2 (6 bases). Source material: CD4+ T cells from blood buffy coats. The DNA for the CDR3 is TGTGCCAGCAGCCCGGGACTCTATACGCAGTATTTT. Amino acids: CASSPGLYTQYF.